This TCR beta chain was documented in a study of shared clonotypes between healthy human individuals. Using immunoSEQ multiplex PCR, the repertoire was profiled, and TCRdb retains in-frame clones only, with some absent. This table has about 460,000 clones, about 74% appearing once. This clone turned up a few times. Germline lookup yields CDR1 GTSNPN and CDR2 SVGIG (reference sequence). This CDR3 is 14 amino acids long. V was clipped by 1 base and J by 8 bases; unmatched bases: 5. The TCR was taken from a woman aged 40 to 50 in good health. Some clones in this sample may be carry-over from other donors' samples. The sequenced material came from PBMCs. The V gene is TRBV30, the J gene TRBJ2-2; 9 bases line up with TRBD2. DNA for the CDR3: TGTGCCTGGAGTGCAGAGACTAGCGGTGGGGAGCTGTTTTTT. This gives the protein CAWSAETSGGELFF.